The TCR beta chain described here comes from a study of cytomegalovirus exposure and HLA in healthy donors. The study, taken as a whole, reports: More clonal expansion characterized HLA-associated TCR beta chains than equally common others in a later analysis. In an earlier analysis, in under 700 donors, most V segments appeared productive either ~87% or ~30% of the time. The classifier reportedly diagnosed cytomegalovirus status with high sensitivity and specificity.

Comment on this clone: What it recognizes is unknown.

Trimming took off 11 bases at V and 2 bases at J, with 18 bases between the two ends. CDR1 and CDR2 from the germline V gene are MNHNY and SVGAGI (reference sequence). CDR3 length equals 15 residues. With 60 Vbeta and 13 Jbeta primers, the PCR was carried out. In the original processing: An analysis that came later counted 60 million to 80 million unique TCR beta chains, approximately 10 million shared. Method: immunoSEQ multiplex PCR; TCRdb's copy keeps in-frame clones and lacks some. From that table come the V and J calls and clone size; the DNA was used to work out D and trimming. The sample consists of roughly 160,000 clones, roughly 78% of them appearing once.

The clonotype originates from a man aged 35 to 55 in good health and CMV-seronegative. Sequencing was done on a sample of PBMCs. The chain carries TRBV6-6 and TRBJ2-2, with D possibly being TRBD2 (7 bases). In DNA form, the CDR3 reads TGTGCCGGGGGGAACGGGGGGCGAAACACCGGGGAGCTGTTTTTT. Protein product: CAGGNGGRNTGELFF.